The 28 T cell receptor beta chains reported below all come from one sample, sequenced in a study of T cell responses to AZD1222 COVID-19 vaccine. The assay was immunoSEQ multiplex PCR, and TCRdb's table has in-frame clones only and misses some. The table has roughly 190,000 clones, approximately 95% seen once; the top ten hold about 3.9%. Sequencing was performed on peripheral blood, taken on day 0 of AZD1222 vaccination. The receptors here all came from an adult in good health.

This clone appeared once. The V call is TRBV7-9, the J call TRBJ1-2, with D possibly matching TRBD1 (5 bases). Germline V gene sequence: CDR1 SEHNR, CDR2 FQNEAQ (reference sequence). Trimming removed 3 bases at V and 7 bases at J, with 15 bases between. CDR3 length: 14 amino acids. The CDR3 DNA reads TGTGCCAGCAGCTTGGGGGGAAGTCAACTTGGCTACACCTTC. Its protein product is CASSLGGSQLGYTF.

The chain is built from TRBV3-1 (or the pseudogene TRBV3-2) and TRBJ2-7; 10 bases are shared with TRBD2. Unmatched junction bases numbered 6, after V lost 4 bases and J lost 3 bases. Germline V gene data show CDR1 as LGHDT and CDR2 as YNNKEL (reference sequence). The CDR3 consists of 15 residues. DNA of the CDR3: TGTGCCAGCAGCCTGACTAGCGGGTATTTCTACGAGCAGTACTTC. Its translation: CASSLTSGYFYEQYF.

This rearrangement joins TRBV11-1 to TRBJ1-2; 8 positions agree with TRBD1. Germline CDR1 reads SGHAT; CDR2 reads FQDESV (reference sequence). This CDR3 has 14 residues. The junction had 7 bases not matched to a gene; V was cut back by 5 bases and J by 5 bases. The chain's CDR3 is CASSDTGGGYGYTF. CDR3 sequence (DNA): TGTGCCAGCAGCGACACAGGGGGGGGATATGGCTACACCTTC. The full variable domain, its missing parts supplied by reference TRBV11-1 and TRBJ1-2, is EAEVAQSPRYKITEKSQAVAFWCDPISGHATLYWYRQILGQGPELLVQFQDESVVDDSQLPKDRFSAERLKGVDSTLKIQPAELGDSAMYLCASSDTGGGYGYTFGSGTRLTVV.

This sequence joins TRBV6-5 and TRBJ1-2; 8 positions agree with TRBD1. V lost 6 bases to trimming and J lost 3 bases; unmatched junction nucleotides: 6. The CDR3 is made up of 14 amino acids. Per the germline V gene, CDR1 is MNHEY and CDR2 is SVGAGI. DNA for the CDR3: TGTGCCAGCAGGGCGACAGGGGTGCACTATGGCTACACCTTC. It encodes CASRATGVHYGYTF.

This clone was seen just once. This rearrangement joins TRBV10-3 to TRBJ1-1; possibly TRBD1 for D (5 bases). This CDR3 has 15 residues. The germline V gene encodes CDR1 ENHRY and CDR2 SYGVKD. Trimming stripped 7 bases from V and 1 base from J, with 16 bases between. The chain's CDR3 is CAITSGRAANTEAFF. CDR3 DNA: TGTGCCATCACCTCAGGGAGGGCGGCGAACACTGAAGCTTTCTTT.

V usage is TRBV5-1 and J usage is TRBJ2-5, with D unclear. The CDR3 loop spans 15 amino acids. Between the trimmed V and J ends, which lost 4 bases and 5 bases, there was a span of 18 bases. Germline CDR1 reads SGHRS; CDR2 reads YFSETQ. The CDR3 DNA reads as TGCGCCAGCAGCCCCCTTCCCGGTTTTCGCGAGACCCAGTACTTC. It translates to CASSPLPGFRETQYF.

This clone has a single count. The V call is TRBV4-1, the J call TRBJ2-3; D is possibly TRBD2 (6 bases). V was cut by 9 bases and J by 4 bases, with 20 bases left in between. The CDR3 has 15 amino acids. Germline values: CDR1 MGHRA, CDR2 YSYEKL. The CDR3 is CASRGGGGPADTQYF. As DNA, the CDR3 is TGCGCCAGTAGGGGAGGAGGAGGGCCTGCAGATACGCAGTATTTT.

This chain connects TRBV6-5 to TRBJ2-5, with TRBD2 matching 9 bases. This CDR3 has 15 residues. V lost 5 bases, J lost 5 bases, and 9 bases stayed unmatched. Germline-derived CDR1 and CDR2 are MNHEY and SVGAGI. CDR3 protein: CASSLLGGGAETQYF. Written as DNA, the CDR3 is TGTGCCAGCAGTCTCCTCGGCGGGGGGGCGGAGACCCAGTACTTC.

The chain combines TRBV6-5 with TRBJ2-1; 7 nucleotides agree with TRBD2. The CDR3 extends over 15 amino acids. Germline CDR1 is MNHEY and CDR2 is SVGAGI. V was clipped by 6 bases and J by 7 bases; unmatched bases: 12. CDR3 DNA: TGTGCCAGCAGCTACGGGCGCGGGAGTTTTAATGAGCAGTTCTTC. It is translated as CASSYGRGSFNEQFF.

The CDR3 protein is CASSLSGPNQPQHF. The DNA for the CDR3 is TGTGCCAGCAGCTTATCAGGGCCCAATCAGCCCCAGCATTTT. The V gene is TRBV7-2, the J gene TRBJ1-5, with D tentatively TRBD1 (5 bases). This CDR3 comprises 14 residues. In germline, CDR1 is SGHTA, CDR2 FQGNSA. Trimming pared 2 bases from V and 3 bases from J, leaving 8 bases between.

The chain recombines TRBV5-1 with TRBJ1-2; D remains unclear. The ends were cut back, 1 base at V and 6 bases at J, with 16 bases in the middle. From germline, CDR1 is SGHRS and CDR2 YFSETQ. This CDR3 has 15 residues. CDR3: CASSLLGSSRDGYTF. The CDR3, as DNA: TGCGCCAGCAGCTTGCTAGGCAGCTCAAGAGATGGCTACACCTTC.

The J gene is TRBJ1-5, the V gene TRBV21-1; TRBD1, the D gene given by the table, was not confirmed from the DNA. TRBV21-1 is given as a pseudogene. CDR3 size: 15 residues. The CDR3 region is CASSKPTGSNQPQHF. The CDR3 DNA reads TGTGCCAGCAGCAAGCCTACAGGTAGCAATCAGCCCCAGCATTTT.

CDR3 nucleotide sequence: TGTGCCAGCACCGGGGACAGGGGTTTAGGCTACACCTTC. Amino acids: CASTGDRGLGYTF. This sequence joins TRBV12-3 or TRBV12-4 and TRBJ1-2; 10 bases align to TRBD1. J lost 8 bases, V lost 7 bases, and 7 bases had no gene match. The CDR3 spans 13 residues.

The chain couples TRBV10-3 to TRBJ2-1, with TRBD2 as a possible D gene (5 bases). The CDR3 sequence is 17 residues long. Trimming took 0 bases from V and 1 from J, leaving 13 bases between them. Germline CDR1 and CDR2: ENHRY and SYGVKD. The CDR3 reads CAISESRVPNSYNEQFF. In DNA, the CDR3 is TGTGCCATCAGTGAGTCGAGGGTTCCGAATTCCTACAATGAGCAGTTCTTC.

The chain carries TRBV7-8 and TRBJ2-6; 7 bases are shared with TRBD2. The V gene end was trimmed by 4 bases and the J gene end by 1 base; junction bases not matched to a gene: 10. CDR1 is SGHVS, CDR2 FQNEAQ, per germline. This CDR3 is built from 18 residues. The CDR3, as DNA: TGTGCCAGCAGCTCTAGACGGGACTACCCATCTGGGGCCAACGTCCTGACTTTC. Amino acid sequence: CASSSRRDYPSGANVLTF.

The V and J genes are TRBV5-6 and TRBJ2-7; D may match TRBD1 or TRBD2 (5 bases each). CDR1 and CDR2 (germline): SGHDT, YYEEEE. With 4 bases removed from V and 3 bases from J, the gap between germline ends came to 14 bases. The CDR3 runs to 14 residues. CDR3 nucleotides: TGTGCCAGCAGCGGCGGAGAGGGGAACTACGAGCAGTACTTC. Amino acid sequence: CASSGGEGNYEQYF.

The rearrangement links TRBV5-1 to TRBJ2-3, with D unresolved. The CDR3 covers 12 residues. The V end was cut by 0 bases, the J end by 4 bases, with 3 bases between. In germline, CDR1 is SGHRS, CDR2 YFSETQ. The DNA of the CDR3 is TGCGCCAGCAGCTTGGGGGCAGATACGCAGTATTTT. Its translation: CASSLGADTQYF.

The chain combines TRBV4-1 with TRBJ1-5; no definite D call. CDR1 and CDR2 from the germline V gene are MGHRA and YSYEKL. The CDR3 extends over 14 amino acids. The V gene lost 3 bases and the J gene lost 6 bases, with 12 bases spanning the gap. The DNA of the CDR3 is TGCGCCAGCAGCCAGATGACGAGGCCTCAGCCCCAGCATTTT. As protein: CASSQMTRPQPQHF.

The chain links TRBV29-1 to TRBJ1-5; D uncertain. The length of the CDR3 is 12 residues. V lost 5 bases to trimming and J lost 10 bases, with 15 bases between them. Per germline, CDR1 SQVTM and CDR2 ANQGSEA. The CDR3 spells CSVLLRSGPQHF. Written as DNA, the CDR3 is TGCAGCGTTCTATTAAGGTCCGGACCCCAGCATTTT.

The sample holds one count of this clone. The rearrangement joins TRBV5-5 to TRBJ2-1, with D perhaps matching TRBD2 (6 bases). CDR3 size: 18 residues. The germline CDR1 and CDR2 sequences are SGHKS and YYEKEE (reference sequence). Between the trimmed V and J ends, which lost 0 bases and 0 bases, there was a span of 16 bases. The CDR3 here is CASSLEGGMVFSYNEQFF. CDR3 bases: TGTGCCAGCAGCTTGGAGGGCGGGATGGTCTTCTCCTACAATGAGCAGTTCTTC.

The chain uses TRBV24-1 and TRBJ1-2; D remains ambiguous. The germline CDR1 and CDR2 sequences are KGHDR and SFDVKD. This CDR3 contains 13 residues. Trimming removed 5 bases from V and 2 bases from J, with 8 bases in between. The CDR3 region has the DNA TGTGCCACCAGTGCGGGAGTCAACTATGGCTACACCTTC. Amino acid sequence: CATSAGVNYGYTF.

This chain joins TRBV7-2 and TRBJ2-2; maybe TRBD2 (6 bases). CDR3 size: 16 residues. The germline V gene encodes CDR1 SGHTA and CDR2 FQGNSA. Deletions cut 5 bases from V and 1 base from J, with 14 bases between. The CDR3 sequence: CASSSKGTQNTGELFF. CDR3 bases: TGTGCCAGCAGCAGTAAAGGGACTCAGAACACCGGGGAGCTGTTTTTT.

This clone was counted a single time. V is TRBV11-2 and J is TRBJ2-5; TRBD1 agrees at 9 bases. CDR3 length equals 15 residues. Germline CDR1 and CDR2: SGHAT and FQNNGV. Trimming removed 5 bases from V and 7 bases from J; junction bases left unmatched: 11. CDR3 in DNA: TGTGCCAGCAGCGGGACAGGGTCTTATCGGGGGACCCAGTACTTC. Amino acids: CASSGTGSYRGTQYF.

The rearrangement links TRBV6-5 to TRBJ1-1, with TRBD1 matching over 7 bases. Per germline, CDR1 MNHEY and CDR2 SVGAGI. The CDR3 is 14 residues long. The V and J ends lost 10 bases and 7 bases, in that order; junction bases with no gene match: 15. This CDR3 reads CATHNRGRLLEAFF. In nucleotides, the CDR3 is TGTGCCACTCACAACAGGGGCCGCCTCCTTGAAGCTTTCTTT.

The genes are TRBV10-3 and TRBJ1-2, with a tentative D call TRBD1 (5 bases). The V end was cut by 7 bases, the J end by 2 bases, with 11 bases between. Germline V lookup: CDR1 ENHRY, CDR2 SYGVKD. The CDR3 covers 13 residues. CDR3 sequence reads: CAIMAGTNYGYTF. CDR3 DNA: TGTGCCATCATGGCAGGGACGAACTATGGCTACACCTTC.

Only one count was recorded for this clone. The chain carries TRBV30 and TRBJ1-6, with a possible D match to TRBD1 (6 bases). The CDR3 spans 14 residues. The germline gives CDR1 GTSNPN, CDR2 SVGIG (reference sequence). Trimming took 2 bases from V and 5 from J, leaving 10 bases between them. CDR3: CAWSRQVDNSPLHF. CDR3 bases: TGTGCCTGGAGTCGACAGGTAGATAATTCACCCCTCCACTTT.

The CDR3 is CASIGTRLYEQYF. CDR3 sequence (DNA): TGTGCCAGCATTGGGACTCGCCTTTACGAGCAGTACTTC. The V gene is TRBV2, the J gene TRBJ2-7; tentative D call: TRBD2 (6 bases). CDR1 SNHLY and CDR2 FYNNEI come from the germline V gene. The ends were cut back, 7 bases at V and 4 bases at J, with 14 bases in the middle. The CDR3 runs to 13 residues.

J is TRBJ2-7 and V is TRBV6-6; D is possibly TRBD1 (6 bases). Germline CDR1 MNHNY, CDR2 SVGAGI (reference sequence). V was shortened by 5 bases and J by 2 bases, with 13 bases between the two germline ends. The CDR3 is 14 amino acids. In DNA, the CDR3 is TGTGCCAGCAGTCTTCCTGGACAGCCCTACGAGCAGTACTTC. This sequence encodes CASSLPGQPYEQYF.